This T cell receptor (beta chain) was sequenced in a study of CXCR3-negative and CXCR3-positive naive CD8 T cells. UMI-labeled TRB cDNA libraries were prepared by 5' RACE. TCRdb re-analyzed the 5' RACE reads; it lists each CDR3 protein once, without DNA. The sample includes around 81,000 distinct CDR3 sequences. The CDR3 extends over 14 amino acids. CDR1 and CDR2 (germline): SGDLS, YYNGEE. Source material: naive CXCR3- CD8+ T cells from blood. Indicated subset: CD45RO-CCR7+CD27+CD95- naive CD8+ T cells lacking CXCR3 (TNR3-). The TCR was taken from a human donor in good health. Some clones in this sample may be carry-over from other donors' samples. The chain has TRBV9 and TRBJ2-7; TCRdb gives TRBD2 as the D gene, but with no DNA this cannot be confirmed. Here the CDR3 reads CASSPAGGTYEQYF.